Here is one T cell receptor (beta chain) with its context. What it binds is unknown. The entry originates in a study of CD8 T cells in Susac syndrome. As for the study in general: At blood draw, Susac syndrome patients were therapy-naive, on corticosteroids, or on intravenous immunoglobulin alone.

General observations from the study: The total CD8+ repertoires yielded 15 to 20 Susac-specific public clones and the CD8+ TEMRA repertoires yielded 4 or 5.

Reverse transcription of 0.5 to 1 ug RNA used random hexamers. The method of amplification for TCR beta CDR3 was immunoSEQ multiplex PCR, covering 54 Vbeta and 13 Jbeta. One entry per CDR3 protein results from TCRdb running MiXCR on the immunoSEQ multiplex PCR reads. The data show around 110,000 distinct CDR3 sequences, approximately 94% seen once. The source is a human donor with Susac syndrome. The sequenced material came from CD8+ T cells from PBMCs.

The DNA for the CDR3 is TGTGCCAGCAGCTTGAGGCCTGCGCCCCCGTATGAGACCCAGTACTTC. Translation: CASSLRPAPPYETQYF. The chain has TRBV12-3 or TRBV12-4 and TRBJ2-5, with unresolved D. The CDR3 length is 16 residues. Trimming took 6 bases from V and 5 from J, leaving 22 bases between them.